This T cell receptor (beta chain) comes out of a study of shared clonotypes between healthy human individuals. Study at large: For every donor, three CD4 naive, three CD4 memory, two CD8 naive and one CD8 memory plates were used.

Only in-frame clones appear in the TCRdb table, and some are missing; sequencing was by immunoSEQ multiplex PCR. The table lists 2,100,000 or so clones, approximately 94% of them singletons, with around 0.13% in the top ten. All donors were healthy HIV-negative adults lacking recent acute infections or vaccinations. Study-wide findings and caveats: About 5% was the fraction of naive CD4 clonotypes found shared across a few donors. At large depth, rarefaction still showed sorted-subset sequencing to be incomplete.

Germline V gene lookup returns CDR1 MNHNS and CDR2 SASEGT. Trimming took 4 bases from V and 5 from J, leaving 9 bases between them. The CDR3 is made up of 14 amino acids. This clone was seen more than once but under ten times. The antigen is not known. The rearrangement links TRBV6-1 to TRBJ1-6; D might be TRBD1 (6 bases). Input material: naive CD4+ T cells sorted from blood. Subset defined: CD45RA+ positively selected. This clonotype originated in a man between 18 and 35 years old in good health. The CDR3 DNA reads TGTGCCAGCAGTGCGAGGACAGATAATTCACCCCTCCACTTT. It encodes CASSARTDNSPLHF.